The 21 T cell receptor beta chains presented below share a single source sample, sequenced in a study of T cells in Graves' hyperthyroidism and ophthalmopathy. Amplification targeted TCR beta CDR3 regions from RNA transcripts. The HTBI primer set served for first-round RT-PCR of the TCR CDR3. TCRdb reprocessed the multiplex PCR reads via MiXCR and lists one record per CDR3 protein. In the table there are approximately 300,000 distinct CDR3 sequences, about a sixth of which are singletons. Sequenced input: blood. These receptors all come from a woman aged 55-70 years with Graves' ophthalmopathy.

The chain recombines TRBV4-1 with TRBJ2-7; D possibly matches TRBD1 or TRBD2 (5 bases each). This CDR3 comprises 17 residues. Trimming cost V 3 bases and J 0 bases, with 18 bases left between them. CDR1 is MGHRA and CDR2 is YSYEKL in the germline V gene. The CDR3 sequence: CASSQYAGTEDSYEQYF. CDR3 DNA sequence: TGCGCCAGCAGCCAGTATGCCGGGACCGAGGACTCCTACGAGCAGTACTTC.

There are a few counts of this clonotype. One junction end disagrees with the germline gene, perhaps due to a read error. The gene calls are TRBV2 and TRBJ2-7; 7 nucleotides line up with TRBD1. CDR1 and CDR2 (germline): SNHLY, FYNNEI. CDR3 length: 15 amino acids. This CDR3 is CASSGDSRSSYERYF. In DNA, the CDR3 is TGTGCCAGCAGTGGGGACAGCAGGAGCTCCTACGAGCGGTACTTC.

V usage is TRBV28 and J usage is TRBJ2-3; 9 bases align to TRBD1. The V gene's germline CDR1 is MDHEN and CDR2 SYDVKM. The CDR3 has 15 residues. The trim removed 5 bases at V and 3 bases at J, leaving 6 bases unmatched. The CDR3 protein is CASSSPGTGTDTQYF. The CDR3 DNA is TGTGCCAGCAGTAGCCCCGGGACAGGGACAGATACGCAGTATTTT.

This clonotype was seen only a few times. V gene TRBV4-3 combines with J gene TRBJ1-4; TRBD1 matches 8 bases. Germline V lookup: CDR1 LGHNA, CDR2 YSLEER. This CDR3 contains 15 residues. Germline trimming cut 3 bases from V and 6 bases from J; bases unmatched to any gene: 6. CDR3 residues: CASSHNQGAHEKLFF. The CDR3 bases are TGCGCCAGCAGCCATAACCAGGGGGCTCATGAAAAACTGTTTTTT.

At least ten counts were recorded for this clonotype. This sequence joins TRBV7-8 and TRBJ2-1; the match to TRBD2 covers 10 bases. The germline CDR1 and CDR2 sequences are SGHVS and FQNEAQ. V dropped 2 bases and J dropped 10; count of bases not matched to a gene: 8. The CDR3 is 15 amino acids. The CDR3 reads CASSLPVTSGWEQFF. CDR3 DNA sequence: TGTGCCAGCAGCTTACCGGTGACTAGCGGGTGGGAGCAGTTCTTC.

This clonotype was seen at least ten times. The chain couples TRBV5-1 to TRBJ2-7; tentatively, D is TRBD1 (6 bases). This CDR3 contains 14 residues. Germline CDR1 and CDR2: SGHRS and YFSETQ. V gave up 0 bases and J gave up 6 bases, with 13 bases separating them. This chain's CDR3 is CASSLDRVGSEQYF. The DNA of the CDR3 is TGCGCCAGCAGCTTGGACAGGGTAGGTTCCGAGCAGTACTTC.

This clonotype was recorded many times. The chain joins TRBV7-9 to TRBJ1-5; D unclear. Trimming took off 1 base at V and 5 bases at J, with 3 bases between the two ends. Germline V gene sequence: CDR1 SEHNR, CDR2 FQNEAQ (reference sequence). The CDR3 spans 12 residues. This chain's CDR3 is CASSLVDQPQHF. Written as DNA, the CDR3 is TGTGCCAGCAGCTTAGTAGATCAGCCCCAGCATTTT.

The chain links TRBV5-1 to TRBJ2-1, with D uncertain. The CDR3 extends over 12 amino acids. Between the trimmed V and J ends, which lost 4 bases and 7 bases, there was a span of 9 bases. From germline, CDR1 is SGHRS and CDR2 YFSETQ. The CDR3 loop reads CASSGSGNEQFF. CDR3 coding DNA: TGCGCCAGCAGCGGGTCCGGAAATGAGCAGTTCTTC.

This clonotype was picked up many times. The genes are TRBV7-8 and TRBJ1-2, with D unclear. This CDR3 has 14 residues. Germline-derived CDR1 and CDR2 are SGHVS and FQNEAQ. Trimming removed 0 bases from V and 8 bases from J, with 13 bases in between. In DNA, the CDR3 is TGTGCCAGCAGCTTAGCCCCGGAATCGGGCGGCTACACCTTC. Amino acids: CASSLAPESGGYTF.

This clonotype has at least ten counts. The CDR3 sequence is CASSFGVGNTGELFF. CDR3 coding DNA: TGTGCCAGCAGCTTTGGGGTCGGGAACACCGGGGAGCTGTTTTTT. The chain employs TRBV7-9 and TRBJ2-2; D is unclear. The V gene lost 3 bases and the J gene lost 1 base, with 9 bases spanning the gap. The germline gives CDR1 SEHNR, CDR2 FQNEAQ (reference sequence). This CDR3 region has 15 residues.

This clonotype was seen a handful of times. This may arise from a read error, as a much more abundant clone is one base away. V usage is TRBV28 and J usage is TRBJ2-3; D remains ambiguous. V was cut by 8 bases and J by 0 bases, with 18 bases left in between. The CDR3 consists of 16 residues. CDR1 is MDHEN and CDR2 is SYDVKM in the germline V gene. The CDR3 region is CASGESGGSSTDTQYF. In DNA form, the CDR3 reads TGTGCCAGCGGTGAAAGTGGCGGATCTAGCACAGATACGCAGTATTTT.

This clonotype was seen a few times. CDR3 protein: CASRKGQGILWGTGELFF. In DNA, the CDR3 is TGTGCCAGCAGGAAGGGACAGGGAATTTTGTGGGGGACCGGGGAGCTGTTTTTT. V usage is TRBV28 and J usage is TRBJ2-2, with 9 positions matching TRBD1. The CDR3 consists of 18 residues. Unmatched junction bases numbered 16, after V lost 6 bases and J lost 5 bases. Germline loops: CDR1 MDHEN, CDR2 SYDVKM.

The rearrangement uses TRBV13 and TRBJ1-6; the match to TRBD1 covers 8 bases. The CDR3 is 13 residues long. Germline CDR1 is PRHDT and CDR2 is FYEKMQ (reference sequence). V lost 10 bases, J lost 5 bases, and 4 bases stayed unmatched. This chain's CDR3 is CATRQGNNSPLHF. The CDR3, as DNA: TGTGCCACCAGACAGGGGAATAATTCACCCCTCCACTTT.

Points on this clonotype: Relative to the germline gene, one junction end is altered; a read error may explain this. V and J are TRBV5-6 and TRBJ2-5, with no clear D. The CDR3 extends over 12 amino acids. From germline, CDR1 is SGHDT and CDR2 YYEEEE. CDR3 DNA: TGTGGCAGCAGCTTGGGGCAAGAGACCCAGTACTTC. Protein: CGSSLGQETQYF.

Ten or more counts support this clonotype. V usage is TRBV7-8 and J usage is TRBJ1-4, with D perhaps matching TRBD1 (5 bases). V lost 5 bases, J lost 8 bases, and 12 bases lay in between. Germline-derived CDR1 and CDR2 are SGHVS and FQNEAQ. This CDR3 is built from 13 residues. CDR3 protein: CASSPRTTEKLFF. For the CDR3, the DNA is TGTGCCAGCAGCCCTCGGACAACCGAAAAACTGTTTTTT.

The chain uses TRBV30 and TRBJ1-2; D unclear. This CDR3 contains 13 residues. Germline values: CDR1 GTSNPN, CDR2 SVGIG (reference sequence). The V and J ends lost 0 bases and 4 bases respectively, with 9 bases between them. This CDR3 reads CAWSVPQSYGYTF. DNA for the CDR3: TGTGCCTGGAGTGTACCGCAGTCCTATGGCTACACCTTC.

This clonotype was counted only a few times. The chain carries TRBV5-1 and TRBJ1-3; D is undetermined. Germline loops: CDR1 SGHRS, CDR2 YFSETQ. The CDR3 sequence is 16 residues long. The V gene lost 6 bases and the J gene lost 2 bases, with 18 bases spanning the gap. This CDR3 is CASTKRETRPGNTIYF. The DNA of the CDR3 is TGCGCCAGCACCAAGAGGGAGACCAGGCCTGGAAACACCATATATTTT.

The rearrangement links TRBV29-1 to TRBJ2-1, with D possibly being TRBD2 (5 bases). This CDR3 contains 17 residues. V was pared by 0 bases and J by 5 bases, with 20 bases between. CDR1 is SQVTM and CDR2 is ANQGSEA in the germline V gene. The CDR3 loop is CSVEDTSGVDPHNEQFF. The CDR3 DNA sequence: TGCAGCGTTGAAGACACGAGCGGCGTGGACCCCCACAATGAGCAGTTCTTC.

This clonotype turned up a few times. The CDR3 DNA sequence: TGCAGCGTTGCAGAGAGAAATGAGCAGTTCTTC. This sequence encodes CSVAERNEQFF. The rearrangement joins TRBV29-1 to TRBJ2-1; D uncertain. Germline-derived CDR1 and CDR2 are SQVTM and ANQGSEA. CDR3 length: 11 amino acids. V lost 4 bases and J lost 7, with 8 bases in between.

The J gene is TRBJ2-2, the V gene TRBV13, with D maybe TRBD1 (5 bases). This CDR3 spans 14 amino acids. Trimming took off 5 bases at V and 4 bases at J, with 11 bases between the two ends. CDR1 is PRHDT and CDR2 is FYEKMQ in the germline V gene (reference sequence). The CDR3, as DNA: TGTGCCAGCAGCCCTCAGACAGCCACCGGGGAGCTGTTTTTT. This sequence encodes CASSPQTATGELFF. Full variable domain (rest looked up from reference TRBV13 and TRBJ2-2): AAGVIQSPRHLIKEKRETATLKCYPIPRHDTVYWYQQGPGQDPQFLISFYEKMQSDKGSIPDRFSAQQFSDYHSELNMSSLELGDSALYFCASSPQTATGELFFGEGSRLTVL.

This clonotype appeared many times. V usage is TRBV12-3 or TRBV12-4 and J usage is TRBJ2-7, with 12 nucleotides matching TRBD1. The CDR3 length is 16 residues. The ends lost 8 bases at V and 3 bases at J; junction bases unmatched: 11. The CDR3 nucleotides are TGTGCCAGCGCCAGGGACAGGGGGCCAGGGCTCTACGAGCAGTACTTC. This translates into CASARDRGPGLYEQYF.